This record looks at one T cell receptor (beta chain) sequence and its context. This entry comes from a study of blood T cell repertoires in COVID-19. Germline loops: CDR1 SNHLY, CDR2 FYNNEI. V was clipped by 6 bases and J by 5 bases; unmatched bases: 13. The CDR3 has 17 amino acids. Produced via immunoSEQ multiplex PCR; TCRdb's table is partial and in-frame only. The data contain approximately 200,000 clones, around 90% of them singletons. The receptor was derived from a woman aged 25 to 39 who had recovered from COVID-19. The sequenced sample was PBMCs or T cells enriched from blood (not recorded which). The J gene is TRBJ1-4, the V gene TRBV2; TRBD1 agrees at 9 bases. As DNA, the CDR3 is TGTGCCAGCAGGGAGGACAGGGGAGTTTGGGTGAATGAAAAACTGTTTTTT. It codes for CASREDRGVWVNEKLFF.